These 22 T cell receptor beta chains were sequenced from one sample in a study of T-cell reconstitution after alpha-beta-depleted transplantation in children. Unique molecular identifiers were built into the TCRbeta library. TCRdb redid the calling of the PCR reads with MiXCR, one entry per CDR3 protein. The sample lists hundreds of thousands of distinct CDR3 sequences; 10% were seen once. The material sequenced was PBMCs from the stem cell graft donor, taken from the stem cell graft. The receptor set was obtained from a human donor who donated a stem cell graft to a child with acute myeloid leukemia.

V gene TRBV19 combines with J gene TRBJ1-4, with D maybe TRBD1 (6 bases). V lost 6 bases and J 0 bases, leaving 8 bases between the germline ends. The germline V gene has CDR1 LNHDA and CDR2 SQIVND (reference sequence). CDR3 length equals 14 residues. The chain's CDR3 is CASRNRATNEKLFF. CDR3 nucleotides: TGTGCCAGTAGGAACAGGGCAACTAATGAAAAACTGTTTTTT. Using reference TRBV19 and TRBJ1-4 for the parts outside the CDR3, the full variable domain is DGGITQSPKYLFRKEGQNVTLSCEQNLNHDAMYWYRQDPGQGLRLIYYSQIVNDFQKGDIAEGYSVSREKKESFPLTVTSAQKNPTAFYLCASRNRATNEKLFFGSGTQLSVL.

This clonotype was detected a few times. V is TRBV27 and J is TRBJ1-2; D gene ambiguous. The CDR3 loop spans 14 amino acids. CDR1 and CDR2 from the germline V gene are MNHEY and SMNVEV (reference sequence). Trimming took off 1 base at V and 1 base at J, with 7 bases between the two ends. CDR3 residues: CASSLFGSNYGYTF. The CDR3 nucleotides are TGTGCCAGCAGTTTATTTGGGAGTAACTATGGCTACACCTTC.

This clonotype came up many times. This chain connects TRBV6-5 to TRBJ2-3; D gene unclear. CDR3 length: 11 residues. V lost 6 bases, J lost 4 bases, and 5 bases lay in between. Germline V CDR1 and CDR2: MNHEY, SVGAGI. The CDR3 DNA follows: TGTGCCAGCAGGATTGCAGATACGCAGTATTTT. This gives the protein CASRIADTQYF.

This clonotype has a handful of counts. The chain recombines TRBV20-1 with TRBJ2-5; D possibly matches TRBD1 or TRBD2 (5 bases each). V was clipped by 6 bases and J by 1 base, with 12 bases between them. CDR1 and CDR2 (germline): DFQATT, SNEGSKA (reference sequence). This CDR3 comprises 13 residues. CDR3 sequence (DNA): TGCAGTGCCCCCACGAGGGGCCAAGAGACCCAGTACTTC. Residues: CSAPTRGQETQYF.

The V call is TRBV9, the J call TRBJ2-1, with D maybe TRBD1 (6 bases). CDR3 length: 14 amino acids. V lost 3 bases to trimming and J lost 4 bases, with 11 bases between them. The germline CDR1 and CDR2 sequences are SGDLS and YYNGEE. The CDR3 protein is CASSDGQLYNEQFF. The CDR3 nucleotides read TGTGCCAGCAGCGACGGACAGCTGTACAATGAGCAGTTCTTC.

In this sample, this clonotype turned up a few times. The chain joins TRBV7-8 to TRBJ2-1, with 12 bases that match TRBD2. The V gene's germline CDR1 is SGHVS and CDR2 FQNEAQ. CDR3 length: 15 amino acids. V gave up 6 bases and J gave up 7 bases; unmatched junction bases: 7. This CDR3 reads CASRTTSGSPNEQFF. CDR3 sequence (DNA): TGTGCCAGCAGAACGACTAGCGGGAGCCCAAATGAGCAGTTCTTC.

This clonotype was counted ten times or more. This rearrangement joins TRBV15 to TRBJ2-3; weak D call: TRBD1 (6 bases). Germline loops: CDR1 LNHNV, CDR2 YYDKDF (reference sequence). V was cut by 5 bases and J by 4 bases, with 7 bases left in between. The CDR3 consists of 12 residues. CDR3 sequence: CATSGGADTQYF. As DNA, the CDR3 is TGTGCCACCAGCGGGGGCGCAGATACGCAGTATTTT.

There are many counts of this clonotype. V is TRBV12-3 or TRBV12-4 and J is TRBJ2-3; no firm D call. V was trimmed by 3 bases and J by 1 base, leaving 14 bases between them. This CDR3 has 16 residues. The CDR3 DNA is TGTGCCAGCAGTTTCCGGGCCAACCGTGGCACAGATACGCAGTATTTT. Translating it yields CASSFRANRGTDTQYF.

The gene calls are TRBV10-3 and TRBJ2-7; D remains ambiguous. The germline V gene encodes CDR1 ENHRY and CDR2 SYGVKD. The CDR3 contains 14 residues. The ends were cut back, 4 bases at V and 1 base at J, with 11 bases in the middle. The CDR3: CAISGRTGSYEQYF. CDR3 DNA: TGTGCCATCAGTGGAAGGACGGGTTCCTACGAGCAGTACTTC.

The chain is built from TRBV29-1 and TRBJ2-5, with D perhaps TRBD2 (5 bases). CDR1 is SQVTM and CDR2 is ANQGSEA in the germline V gene. With 6 bases removed from V and 7 bases from J, the gap between germline ends came to 15 bases. This CDR3 is built from 12 residues. CDR3 protein: CSVGVESGTQYF. CDR3 in DNA: TGCAGCGTGGGAGTGGAATCGGGGACCCAGTACTTC. Full variable domain (missing parts from reference TRBV29-1 and TRBJ2-5): SAVISQKPSRDICQRGTSLTIQCQVDSQVTMMFWYRQQPGQSLTLIATANQGSEATYESGFVIDKFPISRPNLTFSTLTVSNMSPEDSSIYLCSVGVESGTQYFGPGTRLLVL.

This clonotype was seen at least ten times. V is TRBV4-3 and J is TRBJ1-1; D not resolved. Trimming stripped 0 bases from V and 0 bases from J, with 14 bases between. Germline lookup yields CDR1 LGHNA and CDR2 YSLEER. The CDR3 is 17 amino acids. The CDR3: CASSQDRQNTLNTEAFF. CDR3 in DNA: TGCGCCAGCAGCCAAGATAGGCAGAATACTCTGAACACTGAAGCTTTCTTT.

This clonotype was counted many times. The chain carries TRBV20-1 and TRBJ2-7, with 8 positions matching TRBD2. Germline trimming cut 3 bases from V and 7 bases from J; bases unmatched to any gene: 14. The CDR3 consists of 15 residues. Germline V gene lookup returns CDR1 DFQATT and CDR2 SNEGSKA (reference sequence). CDR3 coding DNA: TGCAGTGCTAGTCCCTCACTAGCGGTCGTGCGAGAGCAGTACTTC. This gives the protein CSASPSLAVVREQYF.

The rearrangement uses TRBV4-2 and TRBJ2-1; the D is unclear. V lost 7 bases and J 10 bases, leaving 14 bases between the germline ends. Germline-derived CDR1 and CDR2 are LGHNA and YNFKEQ. The CDR3 has 12 amino acids. The CDR3 DNA follows: TGTGCCAGCACTGAAGGGAATAGGGAGCAGTTCTTC. It codes for CASTEGNREQFF.

This rearrangement joins TRBV20-1 to TRBJ2-7; D might be TRBD1 or TRBD2, each matching 5 bases. CDR3 size: 14 residues. The V gene's germline CDR1 is DFQATT and CDR2 SNEGSKA (reference sequence). V was cut by 3 bases and J by 4 bases, with 16 bases left in between. The DNA of the CDR3 is TGCAGTGCTAGTTCCGGGGCGCGGCTATACGAGCAGTACTTC. As protein: CSASSGARLYEQYF.

In this sample, this clonotype turned up a few times. The rearrangement joins TRBV6-2 or TRBV6-3 to TRBJ2-7, with 11 bases that match TRBD2. This CDR3 region has 14 residues. Germline CDR1 is MNHEY and CDR2 is SVGEGT. V trimming: 6 bases; J trimming: 0 bases; junction bases outside the gene matches: 1. The CDR3 loop is CASRTSGTSYEQYF. CDR3 in DNA: TGTGCCAGCAGGACTAGCGGGACCTCCTACGAGCAGTACTTC.

The chain couples TRBV4-2 to TRBJ2-7, with 7 bases fitting TRBD2. The CDR3 has 14 residues. Germline CDR1 LGHNA, CDR2 YNFKEQ. V dropped 3 bases and J dropped 0; count of bases not matched to a gene: 2. Written as DNA, the CDR3 is TGTGCCAGCAGCCAGAGCGGGATCTCCTACGAGCAGTACTTC. Protein product: CASSQSGISYEQYF.

Ten or more counts support this clonotype. The chain has TRBV20-1 and TRBJ2-6, with no clear D. V was pared by 5 bases and J by 1 base, with 6 bases between. The CDR3 length is 13 residues. Germline lookup yields CDR1 DFQATT and CDR2 SNEGSKA (reference sequence). DNA of the CDR3: TGCAGTGCTGCCGAATCTGGGGCCAACGTCCTGACTTTC. Its protein is CSAAESGANVLTF.

V is TRBV20-1 and J is TRBJ1-4; D not certain. Germline V gene lookup returns CDR1 DFQATT and CDR2 SNEGSKA (reference sequence). The CDR3 runs 16 residues. The V gene lost 3 bases and the J gene lost 0 bases, with 14 bases spanning the gap. This chain's CDR3 is CSASSRSPTTNEKLFF. CDR3 DNA: TGCAGTGCTAGTTCCCGGAGCCCTACAACTAATGAAAAACTGTTTTTT.

Only a few counts were recorded for this clonotype. This chain connects TRBV20-1 to TRBJ2-1; D might be TRBD2 (5 bases). Between the trimmed V and J ends, which lost 1 base and 0 bases, there was a span of 10 bases. CDR3 length: 15 residues. Germline assignment: CDR1 DFQATT and CDR2 SNEGSKA (reference sequence). CDR3 nucleotide sequence: TGCAGTGCTAGAGGTCTTAGCGACTCCTACAATGAGCAGTTCTTC. Encoded protein: CSARGLSDSYNEQFF.

The table lists this clonotype with a few counts. The rearrangement links TRBV3-1 to TRBJ2-3; 12 nucleotides align to TRBD2. From germline, CDR1 is LGHDT and CDR2 YNNKEL (reference sequence). This CDR3 is 19 amino acids long. Unmatched junction bases numbered 12, after V lost 5 bases and J lost 0 bases. The CDR3 loop reads CASSVWDRGLAGSTDTQYF. CDR3 bases: TGTGCCAGCAGCGTCTGGGACAGGGGACTAGCGGGTAGCACAGATACGCAGTATTTT.

Ten or more counts support this clonotype. The chain carries TRBV6-2 or TRBV6-3 and TRBJ2-7; no firm D call. Germline CDR1 MNHEY, CDR2 SVGEGT. The CDR3 loop spans 12 amino acids. The germline V and J ends were trimmed by 2 bases and 3 bases, with 5 bases remaining between them. The CDR3 region is CASSYPFYEQYF. The CDR3 DNA reads TGTGCCAGCAGTTACCCCTTCTACGAGCAGTACTTC.

The J gene is TRBJ2-7, the V gene TRBV7-9; 11 bases are a match to TRBD2. The CDR3 length is 16 residues. Germline V CDR1 and CDR2: SEHNR, FQNEAQ (reference sequence). J was trimmed by 3 bases and V by 5 bases; bases with no gene match: 9. The CDR3 is CASSPDRLAGHYEQYF. CDR3 in DNA: TGTGCCAGCAGCCCAGATCGACTAGCGGGGCACTACGAGCAGTACTTC.